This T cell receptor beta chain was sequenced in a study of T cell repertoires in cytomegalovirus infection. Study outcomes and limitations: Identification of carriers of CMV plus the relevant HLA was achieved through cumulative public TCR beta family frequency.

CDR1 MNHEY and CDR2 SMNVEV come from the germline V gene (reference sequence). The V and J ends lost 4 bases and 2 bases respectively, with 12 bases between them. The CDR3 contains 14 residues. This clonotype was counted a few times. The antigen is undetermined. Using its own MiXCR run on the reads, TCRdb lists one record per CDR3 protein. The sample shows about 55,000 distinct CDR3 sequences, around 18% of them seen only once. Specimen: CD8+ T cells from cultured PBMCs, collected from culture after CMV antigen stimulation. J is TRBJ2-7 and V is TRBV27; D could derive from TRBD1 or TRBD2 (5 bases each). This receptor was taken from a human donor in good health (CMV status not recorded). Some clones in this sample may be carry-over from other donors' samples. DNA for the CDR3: TGTGCCAGCAGTTGGGACGGGGCCACCTACGAGCAGTACTTC. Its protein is CASSWDGATYEQYF.